The 8 T cell receptor beta chains listed next were all sequenced from one sample in a study of metastatic and nonmetastatic thyroid tumors. MiXCR was used by TCRdb to re-call the PCR reads. The profile covers tens of thousands of clones, with 15% to 20% appearing a single time and about 20% taken by the ten largest. Before thyroid surgery, none of the patients had received any treatment. Sequenced material: blood. These receptors were taken from a female donor with papillary thyroid cancer or a benign thyroid nodule (not recorded which). Some clones in this sample may be carry-over from other donors' samples.

The V and J genes are TRBV20-1 and TRBJ1-2; no firm D call. Trimming took off 1 base at V and 7 bases at J, with 13 bases between the two ends. The germline V gene encodes CDR1 DFQATT and CDR2 SNEGSKA (reference sequence). The CDR3 consists of 13 residues. The CDR3 DNA reads as TGCAGTGCTAGAGTCGACCGTCGTATTGGCTACACCTTC. Translating gives CSARVDRRIGYTF.

This clone came up many times. V and J are TRBV5-1 and TRBJ1-4; TRBD1 matches 10 bases. This CDR3 is built from 16 residues. V lost 0 bases, J lost 5 bases, and 4 bases stayed unmatched. Germline loops: CDR1 SGHRS, CDR2 YFSETQ. As DNA, the CDR3 is TGCGCCAGCAGCTTGGACCCGGGACAGGGGAATGAAAAACTGTTTTTT. This gives the protein CASSLDPGQGNEKLFF.

In regard to this clone: Because the CDR3 is missing its conserved closing phenylalanine or tryptophan, this is likely a read error. The limits of the CDR3 on the DNA are not certain, so only TCRdb's listed CDR3 is given. The rearrangement uses TRBV6-5 and TRBJ2-1; TRBD2, as called in the table, went unchecked against the DNA. Germline values: CDR1 MNHEY, CDR2 SVGAGI. The CDR3 spans 15 amino acids, including both terminal residues. CDR3 loop: CASSYGGGAVDEQDY.

V usage is TRBV7-3 and J usage is TRBJ2-3; a possible D gene is TRBD1 (7 bases). CDR1 is SGHTA, CDR2 FQGTGA, per germline. V gave up 1 base and J gave up 2 bases, with 22 bases separating them. This CDR3 contains 19 residues. The CDR3 reads CASSLRSFGQAGTTDTQYF. As DNA, the CDR3 is TGTGCCAGCAGCTTAAGGTCGTTTGGACAGGCGGGAACCACAGATACGCAGTATTTT.

This clone appeared many times. This chain connects TRBV27 to TRBJ2-7, with 10 positions matching TRBD2. The CDR3 has 14 residues. The germline V gene encodes CDR1 MNHEY and CDR2 SMNVEV (reference sequence). Trimming took 5 bases from V and 4 from J; bases not matched to a gene: 5. In DNA form, the CDR3 reads TGTGCCAGCAGTGTCGGACTAGCGGTGTACGAGCAGTACTTC. It encodes CASSVGLAVYEQYF.

Notes on this clone: Other DNA variants within this sample encode the same CDR3. The V and J genes are TRBV28 and TRBJ2-3; 8 nucleotides line up with TRBD2. The trim removed 2 bases at V and 2 bases at J, leaving 9 bases unmatched. In germline, CDR1 is MDHEN, CDR2 SYDVKM. The CDR3 contains 17 residues. In DNA, the CDR3 is TGTGCCAGCAGTTTAGAATGGCTAGCGGGTTCCACAGATACGCAGTATTTT. It is translated as CASSLEWLAGSTDTQYF.

Note on this clone: It is likely a read error, because the conserved phenylalanine at the end of the CDR3 is missing. The CDR3 DNA reads TGTGCCAGCAGCTTAGTCCCAGTCGGGCAGCCCCAGCATCTT. It translates to CASSLVPVGQPQHL. V is TRBV11-2 and J is TRBJ1-5, with D hard to call. The V end lost 1 base, the J end lost 7 bases, and 11 bases lay between the germline ends. The CDR3 is made up of 14 amino acids. From germline, CDR1 is SGHAT and CDR2 FQNNGV.

There are a few counts of this clone. The V and J genes are TRBV4-1 and TRBJ2-3; TRBD2 matches 15 bases. In germline, CDR1 is MGHRA, CDR2 YSYEKL. V gave up 4 bases and J gave up 5 bases; unmatched junction bases: 4. The CDR3 is 16 residues long. This CDR3 reads CASSRTSGGAEDTQYF. DNA of the CDR3: TGCGCCAGCAGCCGGACTAGCGGGGGGGCCGAAGATACGCAGTATTTT.